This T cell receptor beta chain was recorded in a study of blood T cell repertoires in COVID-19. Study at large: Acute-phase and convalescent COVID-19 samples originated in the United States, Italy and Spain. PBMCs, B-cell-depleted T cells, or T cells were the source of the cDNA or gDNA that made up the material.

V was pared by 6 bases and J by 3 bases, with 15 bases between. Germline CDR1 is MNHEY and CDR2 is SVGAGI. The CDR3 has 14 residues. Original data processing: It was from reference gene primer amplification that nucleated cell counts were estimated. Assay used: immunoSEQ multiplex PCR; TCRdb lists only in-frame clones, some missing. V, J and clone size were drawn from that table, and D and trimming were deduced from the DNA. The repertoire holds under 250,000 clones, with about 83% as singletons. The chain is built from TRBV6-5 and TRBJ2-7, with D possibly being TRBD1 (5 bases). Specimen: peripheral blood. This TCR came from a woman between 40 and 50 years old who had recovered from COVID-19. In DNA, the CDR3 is TGTGCCAGCAGCCGGACACCTATTAACTACGAGCAGTACTTC. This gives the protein CASSRTPINYEQYF.